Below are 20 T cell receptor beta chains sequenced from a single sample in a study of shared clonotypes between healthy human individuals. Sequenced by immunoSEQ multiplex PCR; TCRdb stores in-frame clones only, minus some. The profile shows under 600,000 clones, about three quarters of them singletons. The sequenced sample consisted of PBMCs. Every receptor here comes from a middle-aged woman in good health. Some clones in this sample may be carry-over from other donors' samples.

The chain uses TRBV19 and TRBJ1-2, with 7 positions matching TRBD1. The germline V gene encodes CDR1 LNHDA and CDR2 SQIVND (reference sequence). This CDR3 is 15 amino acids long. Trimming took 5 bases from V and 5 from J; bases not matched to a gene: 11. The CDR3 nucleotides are TGTGCCAGTAGTCCCCGTCGGGACAGTTTTTATGGCTACACCTTC. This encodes CASSPRRDSFYGYTF.

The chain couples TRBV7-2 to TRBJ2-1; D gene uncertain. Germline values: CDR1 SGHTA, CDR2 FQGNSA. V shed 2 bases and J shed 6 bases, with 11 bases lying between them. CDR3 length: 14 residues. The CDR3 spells CASSLRMGFNEQFF. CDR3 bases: TGTGCCAGCAGCTTACGAATGGGTTTCAATGAGCAGTTCTTC.

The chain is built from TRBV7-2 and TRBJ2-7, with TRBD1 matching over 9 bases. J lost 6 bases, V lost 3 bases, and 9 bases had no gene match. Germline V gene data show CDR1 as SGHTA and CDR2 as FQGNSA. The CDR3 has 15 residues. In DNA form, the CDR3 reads TGTGCCAGCAGCTTGAGTCCCGGGACAGGGCGCGAGCAGTACTTC. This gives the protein CASSLSPGTGREQYF.

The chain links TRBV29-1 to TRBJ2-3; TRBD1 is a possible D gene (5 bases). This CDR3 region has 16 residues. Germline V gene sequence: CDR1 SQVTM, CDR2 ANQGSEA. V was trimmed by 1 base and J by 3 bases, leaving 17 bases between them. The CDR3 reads CSVEGVKGRETDTQYF. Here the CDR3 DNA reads TGCAGCGTTGAAGGAGTTAAGGGGCGAGAAACAGATACGCAGTATTTT.

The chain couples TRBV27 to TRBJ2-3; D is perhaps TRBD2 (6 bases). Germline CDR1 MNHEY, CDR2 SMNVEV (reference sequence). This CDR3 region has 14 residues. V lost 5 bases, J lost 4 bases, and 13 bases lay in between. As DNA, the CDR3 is TGTGCCAGCAGTAAAGGGAGGTTAGCAGATACGCAGTATTTT. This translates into CASSKGRLADTQYF.

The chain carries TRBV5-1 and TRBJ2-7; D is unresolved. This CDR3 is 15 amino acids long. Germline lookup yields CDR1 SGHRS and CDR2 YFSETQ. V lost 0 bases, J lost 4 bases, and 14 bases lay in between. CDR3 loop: CASSLAPGRDYEQYF. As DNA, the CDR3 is TGCGCCAGCAGCTTGGCCCCCGGCAGAGATTACGAGCAGTACTTC.

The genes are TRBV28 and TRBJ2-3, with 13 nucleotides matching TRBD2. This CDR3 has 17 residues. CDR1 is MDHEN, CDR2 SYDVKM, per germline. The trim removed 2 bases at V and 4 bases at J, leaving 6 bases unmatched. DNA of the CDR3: TGTGCCAGCAGTTTAGGGGGACTAGCGGGATTGTCAGATACGCAGTATTTT. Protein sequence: CASSLGGLAGLSDTQYF. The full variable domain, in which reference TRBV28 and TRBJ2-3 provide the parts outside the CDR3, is DVKVTQSSRYLVKRTGEKVFLECVQDMDHENMFWYRQDPGLGLRLIYFSYDVKMKEKGDIPEGYSVSREKKERFSLILESASTNQTSMYLCASSLGGLAGLSDTQYFGPGTRLTVL.

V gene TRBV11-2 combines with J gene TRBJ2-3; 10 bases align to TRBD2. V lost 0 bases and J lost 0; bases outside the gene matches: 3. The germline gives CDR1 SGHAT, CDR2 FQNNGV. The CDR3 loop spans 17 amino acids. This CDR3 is CASSLDTSGDSTDTQYF. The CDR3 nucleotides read TGTGCCAGCAGCTTAGATACTAGCGGGGATAGCACAGATACGCAGTATTTT.

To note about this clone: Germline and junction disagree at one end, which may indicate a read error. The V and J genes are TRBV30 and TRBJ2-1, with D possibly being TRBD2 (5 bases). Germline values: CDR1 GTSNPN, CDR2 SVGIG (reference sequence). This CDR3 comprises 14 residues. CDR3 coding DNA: TGTGCCTGGAAAAGGGAGAACTCCTACAATGAGCCGTTCTTC. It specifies CAWKRENSYNEPFF. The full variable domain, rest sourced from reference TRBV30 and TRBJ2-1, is SQTIHQWPATLVQPVGSPLSLECTVEGTSNPNLYWYRQAAGRGLQLLFYSVGIGQISSEVPQNLSASRPQDRQFILSSKKLLLSDSGFYLCAWKRENSYNEPFFGPGTRLTVL.

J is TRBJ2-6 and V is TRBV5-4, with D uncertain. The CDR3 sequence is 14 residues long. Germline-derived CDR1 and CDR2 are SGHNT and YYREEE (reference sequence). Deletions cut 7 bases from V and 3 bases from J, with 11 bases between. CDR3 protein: CASLERLGANVLTF. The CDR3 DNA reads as TGTGCCAGCCTTGAGCGCCTTGGGGCCAACGTCCTGACTTTC.

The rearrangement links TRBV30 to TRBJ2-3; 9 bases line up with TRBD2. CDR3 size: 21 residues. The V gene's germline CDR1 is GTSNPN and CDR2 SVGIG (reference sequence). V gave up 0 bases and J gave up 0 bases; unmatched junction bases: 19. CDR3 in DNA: TGTGCCTGGAGTGTAGGAGACAGCGGGAGGCCTCGCGAGCCAAGCACAGATACGCAGTATTTT. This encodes CAWSVGDSGRPREPSTDTQYF.

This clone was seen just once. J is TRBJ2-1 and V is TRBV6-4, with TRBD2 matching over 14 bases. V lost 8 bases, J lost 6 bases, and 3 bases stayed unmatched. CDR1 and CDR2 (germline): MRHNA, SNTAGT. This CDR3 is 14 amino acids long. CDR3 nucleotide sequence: TGTGCCAGCGCCGGACTAGCGGGAGGCAATGAGCAGTTCTTC. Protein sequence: CASAGLAGGNEQFF.

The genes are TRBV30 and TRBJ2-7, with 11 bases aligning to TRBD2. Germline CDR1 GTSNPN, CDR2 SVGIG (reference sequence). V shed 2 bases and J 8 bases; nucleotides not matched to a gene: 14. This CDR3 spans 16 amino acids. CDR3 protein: CAWSTGTSGLRTQQYF. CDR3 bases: TGTGCCTGGAGTACCGGGACTAGCGGCCTGCGCACTCAGCAGTACTTC.

The CDR3 nucleotides read TGTGCCAGCAGCTTGGTTAGGGATCAAGAGACCCAGTACTTC. Its translation: CASSLVRDQETQYF. J is TRBJ2-5 and V is TRBV5-4; D is unresolved. CDR3 size: 14 residues. Germline V gives CDR1 SGHNT, CDR2 YYREEE (reference sequence). The V end was cut by 0 bases, the J end by 2 bases, with 8 bases between. Drawing the rest from reference TRBV5-4 and TRBJ2-5, the complete variable domain is ETGVTQSPTHLIKTRGQQVTLRCSSQSGHNTVSWYQQALGQGPQFIFQYYREEENGRGNFPPRFSGLQFPNYSSELNVNALELDDSALYLCASSLVRDQETQYFGPGTRLLVL.

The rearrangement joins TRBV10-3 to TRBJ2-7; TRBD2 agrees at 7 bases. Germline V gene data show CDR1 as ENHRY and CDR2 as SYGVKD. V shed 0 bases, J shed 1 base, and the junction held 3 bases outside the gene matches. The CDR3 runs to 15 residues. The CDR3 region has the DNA TGTGCCATCAGTGAGTCGGGAGGGATGTCCTACGAGCAGTACTTC. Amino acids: CAISESGGMSYEQYF.

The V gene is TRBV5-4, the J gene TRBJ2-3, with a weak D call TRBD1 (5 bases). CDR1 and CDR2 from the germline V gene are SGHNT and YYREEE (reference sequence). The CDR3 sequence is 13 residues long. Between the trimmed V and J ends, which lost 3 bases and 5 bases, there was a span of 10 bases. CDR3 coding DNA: TGTGCCAGCAGCTACGACAGCGAAGATACGCAGTATTTT. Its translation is CASSYDSEDTQYF.

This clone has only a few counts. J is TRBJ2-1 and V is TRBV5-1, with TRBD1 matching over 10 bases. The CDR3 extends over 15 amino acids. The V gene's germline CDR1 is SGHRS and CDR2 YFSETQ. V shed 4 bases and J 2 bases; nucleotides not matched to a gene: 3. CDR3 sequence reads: CASSPTGGPYNEQFF. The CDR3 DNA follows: TGCGCCAGCAGCCCGACAGGGGGCCCCTACAATGAGCAGTTCTTC.

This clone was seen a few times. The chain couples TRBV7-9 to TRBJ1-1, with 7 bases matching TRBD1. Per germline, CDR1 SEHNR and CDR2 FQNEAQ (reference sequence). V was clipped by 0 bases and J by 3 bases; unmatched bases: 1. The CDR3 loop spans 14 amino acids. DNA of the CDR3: TGTGCCAGCAGCTTAGCGGGACAGCACACTGAAGCTTTCTTT. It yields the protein CASSLAGQHTEAFF. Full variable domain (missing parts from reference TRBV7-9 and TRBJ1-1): DTGVSQNPRHKITKRGQNVTFRCDPISEHNRLYWYRQTLGQGPEFLTYFQNEAQLEKSRLLSDRFSAERPKGSFSTLEIQRTEQGDSAMYLCASSLAGQHTEAFFGQGTRLTVV.

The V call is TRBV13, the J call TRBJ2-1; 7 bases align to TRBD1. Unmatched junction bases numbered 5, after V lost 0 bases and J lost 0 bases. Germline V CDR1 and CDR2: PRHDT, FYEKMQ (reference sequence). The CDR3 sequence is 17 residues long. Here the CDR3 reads CASSLGERQGSYNEQFF. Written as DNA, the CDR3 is TGTGCCAGCAGCTTAGGCGAACGACAGGGCTCCTACAATGAGCAGTTCTTC.

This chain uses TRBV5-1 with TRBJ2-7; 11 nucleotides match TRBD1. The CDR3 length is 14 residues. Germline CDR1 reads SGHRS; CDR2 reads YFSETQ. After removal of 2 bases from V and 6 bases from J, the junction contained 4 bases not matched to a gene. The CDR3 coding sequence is TGCGCCAGCAGCTTCCGGACAGGGGGCTCCGAGCAGTACTTC. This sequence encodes CASSFRTGGSEQYF. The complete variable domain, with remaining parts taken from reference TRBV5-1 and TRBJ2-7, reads KAGVTQTPRYLIKTRGQQVTLSCSPISGHRSVSWYQQTPGQGLQFLFEYFSETQRNKGNFPGRFSGRQFSNSRSEMNVSTLELGDSALYLCASSFRTGGSEQYFGPGTRLTVT.